Each of the 29 T cell receptor beta chains below was sequenced from the same sample in a study of blood T cell repertoires in COVID-19. The data were produced by immunoSEQ multiplex PCR, yet TCRdb's version contains in-frame clones alone and is incomplete. The sample records about 320,000 clones, over 80% being singletons. Sequenced input: PBMCs or T cells enriched from blood (not recorded which). The receptors were gathered from a man between 25 and 39 years old who had recovered from COVID-19.

The DNA for the CDR3 is TGTGCCAGTAGTATCTGGGCGAACACTGAAGCTTTCTTT. It yields the protein CASSIWANTEAFF. The J gene is TRBJ1-1, the V gene TRBV19; unclear D gene. The germline V gene has CDR1 LNHDA and CDR2 SQIVND (reference sequence). The CDR3 extends over 13 amino acids. Trimming left V 3 bases short and J 1 base short, with 6 bases between. Based on the CDR3 plus reference TRBV19 and TRBJ1-1, the full variable domain is DGGITQSPKYLFRKEGQNVTLSCEQNLNHDAMYWYRQDPGQGLRLIYYSQIVNDFQKGDIAEGYSVSREKKESFPLTVTSAQKNPTAFYLCASSIWANTEAFFGQGTRLTVV.

This clone was counted once. The sample has other DNA sequences that encode this CDR3 too. This chain connects TRBV20-1 to TRBJ1-1, with unresolved D. This CDR3 has 11 amino acids. The ends were cut back, 4 bases at V and 1 base at J, with 4 bases in the middle. Germline CDR1 reads DFQATT; CDR2 reads SNEGSKA (reference sequence). CDR3 amino acids: CSATGNTEAFF. In DNA, the CDR3 is TGCAGTGCTACCGGGAACACTGAAGCTTTCTTT.

The chain links TRBV15 to TRBJ2-5, with 8 bases identical to TRBD1. The ends lost 5 bases at V and 5 bases at J; junction bases unmatched: 4. This CDR3 is built from 13 residues. From germline, CDR1 is LNHNV and CDR2 YYDKDF (reference sequence). The CDR3 spells CATSPGQVETQYF. CDR3 bases: TGTGCCACCAGCCCGGGACAGGTTGAGACCCAGTACTTC.

The chain has TRBV5-5 and TRBJ1-5; 7 bases are shared with TRBD1. V shed 4 bases, J shed 7 bases, and the junction held 8 bases outside the gene matches. CDR3 length equals 14 residues. CDR1 and CDR2 (germline): SGHKS, YYEKEE (reference sequence). DNA for the CDR3: TGTGCCAGCAGCCGACAGGGTAAGGACCAGCCCCAGCATTTT. Its protein product is CASSRQGKDQPQHF.

The chain is built from TRBV5-1 and TRBJ1-2; TRBD1 aligns across 7 bases. Per germline, CDR1 SGHRS and CDR2 YFSETQ. Trimming at V came to 4 bases and at J to 8 bases, leaving 8 bases not matched to a gene. The CDR3 consists of 13 residues. This CDR3 is CASSTDRVGGYTF. CDR3 nucleotide sequence: TGCGCCAGCAGCACCGACAGGGTCGGCGGCTACACCTTC. The entire variable domain, with the rest obtained from reference TRBV5-1 and TRBJ1-2, is as follows: KAGVTQTPRYLIKTRGQQVTLSCSPISGHRSVSWYQQTPGQGLQFLFEYFSETQRNKGNFPGRFSGRQFSNSRSEMNVSTLELGDSALYLCASSTDRVGGYTFGSGTRLTVV.

This chain joins TRBV13 and TRBJ1-1; perhaps TRBD1 as D (5 bases). In germline, CDR1 is PRHDT, CDR2 FYEKMQ (reference sequence). Trimming removed 4 bases from V and 1 base from J, with 13 bases in between. The CDR3 length is 15 residues. CDR3 sequence reads: CASSSTALPNTEAFF. The CDR3 nucleotides are TGTGCCAGCAGCTCGACAGCTCTCCCGAACACTGAAGCTTTCTTT.

The V call is TRBV5-1, the J call TRBJ1-2, with 12 positions matching TRBD1. CDR3 length equals 15 residues. Germline-derived CDR1 and CDR2 are SGHRS and YFSETQ. Trimming took 4 bases from V and 7 from J; bases not matched to a gene: 8. The CDR3 DNA sequence: TGCGCCAGCAGCGGGGACAGGGGGCTTGATGGTGGCTACACCTTC. Its translation: CASSGDRGLDGGYTF.

The V and J genes are TRBV28 and TRBJ2-7; the D is unclear. The V and J ends lost 4 bases and 4 bases respectively, with 11 bases between them. The CDR3 is made up of 13 amino acids. Per germline, CDR1 MDHEN and CDR2 SYDVKM. DNA of the CDR3: TGTGCCAGCAGTTCGCAAACCGGTTACGAGCAGTACTTC. It translates to CASSSQTGYEQYF.

The genes are TRBV5-4 and TRBJ2-7; weak D call: TRBD2 (5 bases). This CDR3 contains 14 residues. Germline V lookup: CDR1 SGHNT, CDR2 YYREEE (reference sequence). V lost 0 bases and J lost 5, with 12 bases in between. The CDR3 is CASSLGRERDEQYF. CDR3 bases: TGTGCCAGCAGCTTGGGAAGGGAGAGGGACGAGCAGTACTTC.

This clone was detected once. The chain employs TRBV24-1 and TRBJ2-5; 8 bases are a match to TRBD2. Germline CDR1 is KGHDR and CDR2 is SFDVKD. The CDR3 runs to 14 residues. Germline trimming cut 2 bases from V and 4 bases from J; bases unmatched to any gene: 2. This CDR3 reads CATSDSLAGETQYF. The CDR3 region has the DNA TGTGCCACCAGTGATTCCCTAGCGGGAGAGACCCAGTACTTC.

The J gene is TRBJ1-3, the V gene TRBV28; TRBD1 matches at 10 bases. CDR1 MDHEN and CDR2 SYDVKM come from the germline V gene. Germline trimming cut 7 bases from V and 2 bases from J; bases unmatched to any gene: 5. The CDR3 has 15 amino acids. DNA of the CDR3: TGTGCCAGCACCTTGGGACAGGGGCCTGGAAACACCATATATTTT. Translation gives CASTLGQGPGNTIYF.

The V gene is TRBV11-2, the J gene TRBJ2-1; 15 bases line up with TRBD2. This CDR3 spans 17 amino acids. V lost 4 bases and J lost 4; bases outside the gene matches: 5. Germline V CDR1 and CDR2: SGHAT, FQNNGV. CDR3 residues: CASSSGLAGGQYNEQFF. In nucleotides, the CDR3 is TGTGCCAGCAGCTCGGGACTAGCGGGGGGCCAATACAATGAGCAGTTCTTC. The whole variable domain, remainder taken from reference TRBV11-2 and TRBJ2-1, is EAGVAQSPRYKIIEKRQSVAFWCNPISGHATLYWYQQILGQGPKLLIQFQNNGVVDDSQLPKDRFSAERLKGVDSTLKIQPAKLEDSAVYLCASSSGLAGGQYNEQFFGPGTRLTVL.

The genes are TRBV11-3 and TRBJ2-2; TRBD1 aligns across 10 bases. Trimming removed 4 bases from V and 5 bases from J; junction bases left unmatched: 10. This CDR3 has 17 residues. CDR1 is SGHNT, CDR2 YENEEA, per germline. CDR3 loop: CASSSGQGVPRTGELFF. The CDR3 nucleotides are TGTGCCAGCAGCTCCGGACAGGGGGTTCCTAGGACCGGGGAGCTGTTTTTT. The full variable domain, its missing parts supplied by reference TRBV11-3 and TRBJ2-2, is EAGVVQSPRYKIIEKKQPVAFWCNPISGHNTLYWYLQNLGQGPELLIRYENEEAVDDSQLPKDRFSAERLKGVDSTLKIQPAELGDSAVYLCASSSGQGVPRTGELFFGEGSRLTVL.

The chain combines TRBV28 with TRBJ2-7; 8 bases are shared with TRBD1. V trimming: 4 bases; J trimming: 6 bases; junction bases outside the gene matches: 14. CDR1 is MDHEN and CDR2 is SYDVKM in the germline V gene. The CDR3 consists of 16 residues. CDR3: CASSYPTGVVGGEQYF. The CDR3 DNA reads as TGTGCCAGCAGTTACCCGACAGGGGTGGTGGGTGGCGAGCAGTACTTC.

This clone was detected only a few times. The V call is TRBV19, the J call TRBJ1-4; 9 nucleotides match TRBD1. This CDR3 has 16 residues. V was pared by 6 bases and J by 8 bases, with 13 bases of the junction left unmatched. Germline CDR1 is LNHDA and CDR2 is SQIVND (reference sequence). CDR3 sequence: CASSRDRAGYEEKLFF. The CDR3, as DNA: TGTGCCAGTAGCCGGGACAGGGCAGGGTATGAAGAAAAACTGTTTTTT.

The chain combines TRBV5-4 with TRBJ1-1; D perhaps matches TRBD1 (6 bases). This CDR3 region has 15 residues. The V gene's germline CDR1 is SGHNT and CDR2 YYREEE (reference sequence). Trimming left V 2 bases short and J 1 base short, with 12 bases between. The CDR3 protein is CASSLSTGPNTEAFF. The CDR3 region has the DNA TGTGCCAGCAGCTTATCGACAGGTCCGAACACTGAAGCTTTCTTT.

V and J are TRBV28 and TRBJ1-2, with 10 bases fitting TRBD1. V shed 7 bases and J 8 bases; nucleotides not matched to a gene: 7. The CDR3 runs 13 residues. Germline-derived CDR1 and CDR2 are MDHEN and SYDVKM. In DNA form, the CDR3 reads TGTGCCAGCACCCCGGACAGGGGGGGAGGCTACACCTTC. Translation: CASTPDRGGGYTF.

The chain links TRBV10-3 to TRBJ2-3; possible D gene TRBD2, 6 bases. Trimming took off 1 base at V and 3 bases at J, with 11 bases between the two ends. The germline V gene has CDR1 ENHRY and CDR2 SYGVKD. CDR3 size: 15 residues. CDR3 in DNA: TGTGCCATCAGTGAGTGGCAGGGAGGAACAGATACGCAGTATTTT. Encoded protein: CAISEWQGGTDTQYF.

The V gene is TRBV5-4, the J gene TRBJ2-5; TRBD2 agrees at 12 bases. The trim removed 3 bases at V and 5 bases at J, leaving 2 bases unmatched. This CDR3 is 14 amino acids long. Germline CDR1 SGHNT, CDR2 YYREEE (reference sequence). The CDR3 here is CASSSSGGAETQYF. The CDR3 DNA is TGTGCCAGCAGCTCTAGCGGGGGGGCGGAGACCCAGTACTTC.

The V gene is TRBV5-1, the J gene TRBJ1-2; unclear D gene. Trimming removed 0 bases at V and 4 bases at J, with 16 bases between. CDR3 size: 16 residues. Per germline, CDR1 SGHRS and CDR2 YFSETQ. CDR3 coding DNA: TGCGCCAGCAGCTTGGCGGCGGGCACCCTTGGCTATGGCTACACCTTC. This encodes CASSLAAGTLGYGYTF.

The table lists this clone with a count of one. The chain uses TRBV21-1 and TRBJ2-1; TRBD2 reflects the table's D call only, with no check against the DNA. TRBV21-1 is classified as a pseudogene. The CDR3 spans 17 residues. The CDR3 nucleotides read TGTGCCAGCAGCAAACCGGGACTAGCGGGGCGTAACAATGAGCAGTTCTTC. Translation gives CASSKPGLAGRNNEQFF.

The table lists this clone with a count of one. V is TRBV11-2 and J is TRBJ1-5; D uncertain. CDR1 is SGHAT, CDR2 FQNNGV, per germline. V lost 2 bases, J lost 7 bases, and 12 bases lay in between. The CDR3 covers 14 residues. The CDR3 protein is CASSLNPGNQPQHF. Here the CDR3 DNA reads TGTGCCAGCAGCTTAAACCCGGGTAACCAGCCCCAGCATTTT.

This rearrangement joins TRBV7-9 to TRBJ1-3, with no clear D. Germline CDR1 reads SEHNR; CDR2 reads FQNEAQ (reference sequence). The V gene lost 1 base and the J gene lost 1 base, with 8 bases spanning the gap. The CDR3 loop spans 15 amino acids. In DNA, the CDR3 is TGTGCCAGCAGCTTAGGGGCAGGTTCTGGAAACACCATATATTTT. Translated: CASSLGAGSGNTIYF.

The rearrangement links TRBV9 to TRBJ2-7; 16 bases match TRBD2. The germline CDR1 and CDR2 sequences are SGDLS and YYNGEE. With V trimmed by 2 bases and J by 5 bases, 7 bases remained unmatched. This CDR3 has 17 residues. The CDR3 is CASSVGTSGGAPHEQYF. The CDR3 coding sequence is TGTGCCAGCAGCGTCGGGACTAGCGGGGGGGCCCCCCACGAGCAGTACTTC. Full variable domain (remainder filled in from reference TRBV9 and TRBJ2-7): DSGVTQTPKHLITATGQRVTLRCSPRSGDLSVYWYQQSLDQGLQFLIQYYNGEERAKGNILERFSAQQFPDLHSELNLSSLELGDSALYFCASSVGTSGGAPHEQYFGPGTRLTVT.

This chain connects TRBV15 to TRBJ1-2; 8 bases align to TRBD1. With V trimmed by 3 bases and J by 4 bases, 4 bases remained unmatched. Germline V CDR1 and CDR2: LNHNV, YYDKDF (reference sequence). The CDR3 loop spans 14 amino acids. The CDR3 sequence: CATSRGQVLYGYTF. Here the CDR3 DNA reads TGTGCCACCAGCAGGGGACAGGTCCTCTATGGCTACACCTTC.

This chain connects TRBV18 to TRBJ2-1; possibly TRBD2 for D (7 bases). Trimming cost V 8 bases and J 8 bases, with 22 bases left between them. This CDR3 contains 15 residues. Per the germline V gene, CDR1 is KGHSH and CDR2 is LQKENI. The CDR3 DNA reads as TGTGCCAGCAAACCGCCGCTAGGGGGGGCAGATGAGCAGTTCTTC. Protein product: CASKPPLGGADEQFF.

The chain uses TRBV7-3 and TRBJ2-5; TRBD2 aligns across 13 bases. Germline CDR1 SGHTA, CDR2 FQGTGA. This CDR3 region has 16 residues. J was trimmed by 1 base and V by 5 bases; bases with no gene match: 4. The CDR3 sequence is CASSQTSGGVQETQYF. CDR3 bases: TGTGCCAGCAGCCAAACTAGCGGGGGGGTCCAAGAGACCCAGTACTTC.

The rearrangement links TRBV7-9 to TRBJ1-4, with a tentative D call TRBD1 (5 bases). This CDR3 is built from 17 residues. Germline assignment: CDR1 SEHNR and CDR2 FQNEAQ (reference sequence). V lost 1 base, J lost 6 bases, and 18 bases lay in between. CDR3: CASSLGVGSRVYEKLFF. The CDR3 DNA sequence: TGTGCCAGCAGCTTAGGGGTCGGTTCCAGGGTCTATGAAAAACTGTTTTTT.

V is TRBV19 and J is TRBJ1-5; weak D call: TRBD1 (6 bases). The V gene lost 5 bases and the J gene lost 5 bases, with 13 bases spanning the gap. The CDR3 runs 14 residues. From germline, CDR1 is LNHDA and CDR2 SQIVND (reference sequence). CDR3 in DNA: TGTGCCAGTAGTGGCCTGACAGGCGATCAGCCCCAGCATTTT. Encoded protein: CASSGLTGDQPQHF.